These 20 T cell receptor beta chains originate from one sample sequenced in a study of T cell responses to AZD1222 COVID-19 vaccine. Data came from immunoSEQ multiplex PCR; TCRdb stores just in-frame clones and leaves some out. Of approximately 89,000 clones in the sample, 70% to 90% are singletons; the top ten hold 13%. The sample here was peripheral blood, taken on day 0 of AZD1222 vaccination. These receptors all stem from an adult in good health.

The chain couples TRBV19 to TRBJ1-5; D might be TRBD1 (5 bases). Germline CDR1 is LNHDA and CDR2 is SQIVND (reference sequence). Trimming pared 8 bases from V and 9 bases from J, leaving 20 bases between. The CDR3 runs 14 residues. CDR3 DNA sequence: TGTGCCAGTTCGTATCGGCAGGGTATACGGCCCCAGCATTTT. Protein product: CASSYRQGIRPQHF.

The genes are TRBV10-3 and TRBJ2-5; 8 positions agree with TRBD2. Germline V lookup: CDR1 ENHRY, CDR2 SYGVKD. Germline trimming cut 4 bases from V and 3 bases from J; bases unmatched to any gene: 1. This CDR3 is built from 13 residues. Here the CDR3 DNA reads TGTGCCATCAGTGCAGCGGGGGAAGAGACCCAGTACTTC. It codes for CAISAAGEETQYF.

V usage is TRBV12-5 and J usage is TRBJ2-2; the D gene is possibly TRBD2 (6 bases). The ends were cut back, 6 bases at V and 2 bases at J, with 31 bases in the middle. CDR1 and CDR2 (germline): LGHNT, FRNRAP. The CDR3 runs to 21 residues. This chain's CDR3 is CASGWAPRWSGGGINTGELFF. The DNA for the CDR3 is TGTGCTAGTGGCTGGGCACCACGTTGGTCCGGGGGTGGGATAAACACCGGGGAGCTGTTTTTT.

The chain couples TRBV30 to TRBJ2-7; no definite D call. The CDR3 extends over 13 amino acids. Germline loops: CDR1 GTSNPN, CDR2 SVGIG (reference sequence). Trimming took 0 bases from V and 9 from J, leaving 15 bases between them. The CDR3 DNA sequence: TGTGCCTGGAGTGTAAGGTCCTATAGGTCGCAGTACTTC. It codes for CAWSVRSYRSQYF.

V gene TRBV10-3 combines with J gene TRBJ2-5, with D possibly being TRBD1 (5 bases). Trimming took 2 bases from V and 7 from J, leaving 17 bases between them. Germline loops: CDR1 ENHRY, CDR2 SYGVKD. CDR3 length equals 15 residues. Here the CDR3 DNA reads TGTGCCATCAGTGAGAAGAAGGGGTTAAGTTCGACCCAGTACTTC. Protein: CAISEKKGLSSTQYF.

This sequence joins TRBV24-1 and TRBJ2-2; 11 bases match TRBD1. The CDR3 sequence is 16 residues long. The germline CDR1 and CDR2 sequences are KGHDR and SFDVKD. The V and J ends lost 3 bases and 5 bases, in that order; junction bases with no gene match: 4. The CDR3 nucleotides are TGTGCCACCAGTGATACCGGGACAGGGGGTACCGGGGAGCTGTTTTTT. The encoded protein is CATSDTGTGGTGELFF.

The chain employs TRBV7-9 and TRBJ2-7, with D possibly being TRBD2 (7 bases). CDR1 and CDR2 from the germline V gene are SEHNR and FQNEAQ (reference sequence). V lost 8 bases and J lost 5, with 22 bases in between. The CDR3 extends over 15 amino acids. CDR3 sequence: CASPPGGTLFHEQYF. The CDR3 DNA reads as TGTGCCAGCCCCCCCGGGGGGACACTCTTCCACGAGCAGTACTTC.

The chain couples TRBV30 to TRBJ2-7, with D possibly matching TRBD1 (6 bases). CDR1 is GTSNPN and CDR2 is SVGIG in the germline V gene (reference sequence). The CDR3 extends over 14 amino acids. V shed 5 bases and J shed 0 bases, with 14 bases lying between them. CDR3 DNA sequence: TGTGCCTGGTTCAACCGGGACATCTCCTACGAGCAGTACTTC. This codes for CAWFNRDISYEQYF.

The rearrangement joins TRBV12-3 or TRBV12-4 to TRBJ1-1, with 7 nucleotides matching TRBD1. The V gene end was trimmed by 11 bases and the J gene end by 5 bases; junction bases not matched to a gene: 11. The CDR3 has 13 residues. CDR3: CAGSRGGVTEAFF. Here the CDR3 DNA reads TGTGCCGGATCCAGGGGGGGGGTAACTGAAGCTTTCTTT.

The J gene is TRBJ1-3, the V gene TRBV9; 7 bases line up with TRBD1. The CDR3 loop spans 15 amino acids. The V gene end was trimmed by 4 bases and the J gene end by 0 bases; junction bases not matched to a gene: 4. Germline V CDR1 and CDR2: SGDLS, YYNGEE. The CDR3 region has the DNA TGTGCCAGCAGCCCCCGACAGGGCTCTGGAAACACCATATATTTT. Its protein product is CASSPRQGSGNTIYF.

The chain carries TRBV7-6 and TRBJ2-3, with 14 bases identical to TRBD2. V dropped 5 bases and J dropped 2; count of bases not matched to a gene: 6. Germline assignment: CDR1 SGHVS and CDR2 FNYEAQ. The CDR3 covers 17 residues. This CDR3 is CASSPGTSGGYTDTQYF. The CDR3, as DNA: TGTGCCAGCAGCCCAGGGACTAGCGGGGGATACACAGATACGCAGTATTTT.

The chain combines TRBV5-5 with TRBJ1-1; D is uncertain. This CDR3 comprises 14 residues. V dropped 3 bases and J dropped 8 bases, with 17 bases sitting between them. Germline-derived CDR1 and CDR2 are SGHKS and YYEKEE (reference sequence). The CDR3 loop is CASSSRSLDVEAFF. CDR3 nucleotide sequence: TGTGCCAGCAGCTCCAGGTCCCTGGATGTGGAAGCTTTCTTT.

The CDR3, as DNA: TGTGCCAGCAGCGCCCGACAGGGTAGCACAGATACGCAGTATTTT. Residues: CASSARQGSTDTQYF. J is TRBJ2-3 and V is TRBV9; TRBD1 aligns across 7 bases. From germline, CDR1 is SGDLS and CDR2 YYNGEE. This CDR3 is 15 amino acids long. Germline trimming cut 3 bases from V and 0 bases from J; bases unmatched to any gene: 4.

This rearrangement joins TRBV7-9 to TRBJ2-7, with 8 bases aligning to TRBD1. CDR1 is SEHNR and CDR2 is FQNEAQ in the germline V gene (reference sequence). The junction had 4 bases not matched to a gene; V was cut back by 6 bases and J by 0 bases. The CDR3 length is 14 residues. The CDR3 DNA reads as TGTGCCAGCAGAACCGGGACAGGCTCCTACGAGCAGTACTTC. Translated, it gives CASRTGTGSYEQYF. Full variable domain (rest looked up from reference TRBV7-9 and TRBJ2-7): DTGVSQNPRHKITKRGQNVTFRCDPISEHNRLYWYRQTLGQGPEFLTYFQNEAQLEKSRLLSDRFSAERPKGSFSTLEIQRTEQGDSAMYLCASRTGTGSYEQYFGPGTRLTVT.

The gene calls are TRBV29-1 and TRBJ2-3; 8 bases are shared with TRBD1. Trimming at V came to 1 base and at J to 0 bases, leaving 3 bases not matched to a gene. This CDR3 is built from 15 residues. Germline V gives CDR1 SQVTM, CDR2 ANQGSEA. The CDR3 here is CSVEGWTGSTDTQYF. The CDR3 DNA follows: TGCAGCGTTGAAGGGTGGACAGGGAGCACAGATACGCAGTATTTT.

The chain combines TRBV7-9 with TRBJ1-2, with D perhaps matching TRBD1 (5 bases). The CDR3 covers 12 residues. Germline assignment: CDR1 SEHNR and CDR2 FQNEAQ (reference sequence). V gave up 5 bases and J gave up 8 bases, with 12 bases separating them. This CDR3 is CASSNVGVGYTF. The CDR3 DNA reads as TGTGCCAGCAGCAACGTAGGGGTAGGCTACACCTTC.

The chain uses TRBV27 and TRBJ2-7, with 10 bases that match TRBD1. Trimming took 8 bases from V and 1 from J; bases not matched to a gene: 17. Germline CDR1 reads MNHEY; CDR2 reads SMNVEV (reference sequence). CDR3 length equals 18 residues. The chain's CDR3 is CASGPGTGVRVRSYEQYF. The CDR3 DNA reads as TGTGCCAGCGGCCCCGGGACAGGGGTCAGGGTTAGGTCCTACGAGCAGTACTTC.

The rearrangement links TRBV6-1 to TRBJ1-4, with D perhaps TRBD1 (5 bases). V lost 3 bases, J lost 8 bases, and 16 bases lay in between. Germline CDR1 and CDR2: MNHNS and SASEGT. The CDR3 runs to 15 residues. This chain's CDR3 is CASSDSQGLDEKLFF. Here the CDR3 DNA reads TGTGCCAGCAGTGATAGTCAGGGATTGGACGAAAAACTGTTTTTT.

The V gene is TRBV5-6, the J gene TRBJ2-1; TRBD2 matches 9 bases. CDR3 size: 17 residues. V shed 4 bases, J shed 5 bases, and the junction held 13 bases outside the gene matches. Germline values: CDR1 SGHDT, CDR2 YYEEEE. The CDR3 nucleotides read TGTGCCAGCAGCCCGGAAGTAGCGGGGGCCCGCAACAATGAGCAGTTCTTC. Its translation is CASSPEVAGARNNEQFF.

DNA for the CDR3: TGCGCCAGCAGCCAAGAAAGGAACAGGCTAGCGGGGGGGCCTCCCTACGAGCAGTACTTC. It specifies CASSQERNRLAGGPPYEQYF. The chain links TRBV4-3 to TRBJ2-7; 12 bases match TRBD2. In germline, CDR1 is LGHNA, CDR2 YSLEER. This CDR3 has 20 residues. V lost 0 bases, J lost 2 bases, and 14 bases stayed unmatched.